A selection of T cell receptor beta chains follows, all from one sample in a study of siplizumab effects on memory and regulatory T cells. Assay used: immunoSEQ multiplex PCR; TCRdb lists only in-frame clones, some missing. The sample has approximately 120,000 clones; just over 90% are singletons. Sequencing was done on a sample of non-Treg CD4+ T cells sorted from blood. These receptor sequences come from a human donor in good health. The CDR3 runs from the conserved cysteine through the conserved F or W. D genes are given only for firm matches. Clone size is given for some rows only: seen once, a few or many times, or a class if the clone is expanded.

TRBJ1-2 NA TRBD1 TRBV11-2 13 CASSFSGTDGYTF TGTGCCAGCAGCTTCTCCGGGACAGATGGCTACACCTTC
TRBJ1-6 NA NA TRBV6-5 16 CASSYSDGGGDSPLHF TGTGCCAGCAGTTACTCGGACGGTGGGGGAGATTCACCCCTCCACTTT
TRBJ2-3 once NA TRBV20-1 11 CSASLRDTQYF TGCAGTGCTAGCCTGCGGGATACGCAGTATTTT
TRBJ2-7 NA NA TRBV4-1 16 CASSQETGLPPREQYF TGCGCCAGCAGCCAAGAGACGGGACTCCCTCCGCGGGAGCAGTACTTC
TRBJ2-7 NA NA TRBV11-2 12 CASSSNSYEQYF TGTGCCAGCAGCTCCAACTCCTACGAGCAGTACTTC
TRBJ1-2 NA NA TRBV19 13 CASTGREGYGYTF TGTGCCAGTACGGGCAGGGAGGGCTATGGCTACACCTTC
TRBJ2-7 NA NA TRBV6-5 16 CASSYSLDIWGAEQYF TGTGCCAGCAGTTACTCCCTAGATATTTGGGGGGCCGAGCAGTACTTC
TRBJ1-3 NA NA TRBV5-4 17 CASSLQTGGAWGNTIYF TGTGCCAGCAGCCTCCAAACCGGGGGGGCTTGGGGAAACACCATATATTTT
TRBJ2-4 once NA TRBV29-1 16 CSAKDPPGTAKNIQYF TGCAGCGCTAAAGACCCCCCCGGCACGGCCAAAAACATTCAGTACTTC
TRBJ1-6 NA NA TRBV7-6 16 CASSLLVQGINSPLHF TGTGCCAGCAGCTTGCTGGTTCAGGGGATAAATTCACCCCTCCACTTT
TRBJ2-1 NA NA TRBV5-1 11 CASSFSNEQFF TGCGCCAGCAGCTTTTCCAATGAGCAGTTCTTC
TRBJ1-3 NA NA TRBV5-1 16 CASSQEGDHSGNTIYF TGCGCCAGCAGCCAAGAAGGGGACCACTCTGGAAACACCATATATTTT
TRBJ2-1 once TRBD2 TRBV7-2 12 CASSPRGGEQFF TGTGCCAGCAGCCCACGCGGGGGTGAGCAGTTCTTC
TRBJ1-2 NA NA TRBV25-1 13 CASGGRLEGGYTF TGTGCCAGCGGGGGACGGCTGGAGGGGGGCTACACCTTC
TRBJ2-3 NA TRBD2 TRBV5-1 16 CASSLAPSGGADTQYF TGCGCCAGCAGCTTGGCCCCTAGCGGGGGGGCCGATACGCAGTATTTT
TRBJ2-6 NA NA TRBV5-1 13 CASRGTGANVLTF TGCGCCAGCAGGGGGACCGGGGCCAACGTCCTGACTTTC
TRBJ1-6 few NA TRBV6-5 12 CASSETGSPLHF TGTGCCAGCAGTGAAACAGGTTCACCCCTCCACTTT
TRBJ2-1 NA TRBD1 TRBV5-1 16 CASSLASGTGWNEQFF TGCGCCAGCAGCTTGGCCTCGGGGACAGGGTGGAATGAGCAGTTCTTC
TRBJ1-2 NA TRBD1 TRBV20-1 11 CSVNQGGGYTF TGCAGTGTTAACCAGGGGGGTGGCTACACCTTC
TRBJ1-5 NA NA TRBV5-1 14 CASSSTSGVPPQHF TGCGCCAGCAGCTCCACCTCCGGCGTGCCGCCCCAGCATTTT
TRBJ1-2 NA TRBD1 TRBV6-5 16 CASSYPTPQGAGGYTF TGTGCCAGCAGTTACCCGACCCCACAGGGGGCCGGTGGCTACACCTTC
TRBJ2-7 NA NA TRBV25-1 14 CASSPAGSYYEQYF TGTGCCAGCAGTCCTGCTGGGTCTTACTACGAGCAGTACTTC